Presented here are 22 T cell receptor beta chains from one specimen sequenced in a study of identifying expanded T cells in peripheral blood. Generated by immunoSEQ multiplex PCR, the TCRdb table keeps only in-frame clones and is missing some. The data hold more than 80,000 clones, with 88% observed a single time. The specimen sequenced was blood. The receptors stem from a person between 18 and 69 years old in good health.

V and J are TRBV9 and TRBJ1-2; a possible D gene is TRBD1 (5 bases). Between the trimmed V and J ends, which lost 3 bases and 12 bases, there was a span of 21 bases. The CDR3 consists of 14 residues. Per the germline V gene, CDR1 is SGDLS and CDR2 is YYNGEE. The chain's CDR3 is CASSAFKQVPLNTF. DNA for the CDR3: TGTGCCAGCAGCGCCTTTAAACAGGTCCCTCTCAACACCTTC.

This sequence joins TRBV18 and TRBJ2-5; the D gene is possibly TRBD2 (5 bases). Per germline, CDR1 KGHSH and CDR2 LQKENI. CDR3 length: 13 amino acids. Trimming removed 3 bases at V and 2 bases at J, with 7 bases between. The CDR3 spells CASSPLAQETQYF. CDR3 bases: TGTGCCAGCTCACCTCTAGCACAAGAGACCCAGTACTTC.

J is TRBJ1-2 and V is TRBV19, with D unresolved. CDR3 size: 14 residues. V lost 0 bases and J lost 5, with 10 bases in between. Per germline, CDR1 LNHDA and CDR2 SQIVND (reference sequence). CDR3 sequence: CASSIDIGDYGYTF. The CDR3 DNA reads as TGTGCCAGTAGTATAGACATCGGGGATTATGGCTACACCTTC.

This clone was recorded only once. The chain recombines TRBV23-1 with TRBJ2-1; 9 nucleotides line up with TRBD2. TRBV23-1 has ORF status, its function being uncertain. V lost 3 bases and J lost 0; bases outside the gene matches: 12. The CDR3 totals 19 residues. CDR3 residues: CASSQGGGRAPYSYNEQFF. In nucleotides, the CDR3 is TGCGCCAGCAGTCAGGGTGGCGGGAGGGCCCCCTACTCCTACAATGAGCAGTTCTTC.

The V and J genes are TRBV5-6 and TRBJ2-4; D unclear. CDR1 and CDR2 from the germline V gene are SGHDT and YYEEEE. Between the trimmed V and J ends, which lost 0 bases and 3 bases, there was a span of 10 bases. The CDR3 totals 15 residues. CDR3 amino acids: CASSLVGFFKNIQYF. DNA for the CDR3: TGTGCCAGCAGCTTGGTGGGATTTTTCAAAAACATTCAGTACTTC. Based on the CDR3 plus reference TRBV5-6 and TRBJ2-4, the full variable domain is DAGVTQSPTHLIKTRGQQVTLRCSPKSGHDTVSWYQQALGQGPQFIFQYYEEEERQRGNFPDRFSGHQFPNYSSELNVNALLLGDSALYLCASSLVGFFKNIQYFGAGTRLSVL.

The DNA of the CDR3 is TGTGCCAGCAGTGAATTCGATGAAAAACTGTTTTTT. Encoded protein: CASSEFDEKLFF. The chain carries TRBV25-1 and TRBJ1-4; D remains unclear. The germline V gene has CDR1 MGHDK and CDR2 SYGVNS. The V and J ends lost 1 base and 6 bases respectively, with 3 bases between them. The CDR3 is made up of 12 amino acids.

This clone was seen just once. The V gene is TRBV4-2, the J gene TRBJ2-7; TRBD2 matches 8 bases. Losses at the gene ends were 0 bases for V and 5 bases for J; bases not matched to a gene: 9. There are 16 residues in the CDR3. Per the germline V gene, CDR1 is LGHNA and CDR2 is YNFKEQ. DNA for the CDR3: TGTGCCAGCAGCCAAGAGGCCAGCGGGAGTTCCCACGAGCAGTACTTC. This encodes CASSQEASGSSHEQYF.

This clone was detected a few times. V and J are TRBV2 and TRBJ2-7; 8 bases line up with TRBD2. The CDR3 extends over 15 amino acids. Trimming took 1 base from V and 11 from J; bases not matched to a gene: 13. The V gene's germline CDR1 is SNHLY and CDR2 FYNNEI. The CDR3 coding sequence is TGTGCCAGCAGTGAAGGGGAACTAGCGGCGGGGAGGGAGTACTTC. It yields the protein CASSEGELAAGREYF. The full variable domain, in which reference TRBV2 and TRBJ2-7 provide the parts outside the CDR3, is EPEVTQTPSHQVTQMGQEVILRCVPISNHLYFYWYRQILGQKVEFLVSFYNNEISEKSEIFDDQFSVERPDGSNFTLKIRSTKLEDSAMYFCASSEGELAAGREYFGPGTRLTVT.

The CDR3 loop reads CASKRTGGNEQFF. CDR3 DNA: TGTGCCAGTAAAAGGACAGGGGGCAATGAGCAGTTCTTC. The rearrangement uses TRBV19 and TRBJ2-1, with TRBD1 matching over 10 bases. Germline CDR1 and CDR2: LNHDA and SQIVND (reference sequence). Trimming at V came to 7 bases and at J to 6 bases, leaving 3 bases not matched to a gene. The CDR3 has 13 residues.

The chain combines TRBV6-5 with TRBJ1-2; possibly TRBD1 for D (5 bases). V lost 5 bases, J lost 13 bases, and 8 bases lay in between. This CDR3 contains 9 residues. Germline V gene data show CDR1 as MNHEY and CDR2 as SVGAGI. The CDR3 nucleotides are TGTGCCAGCAGTCCAGGGTTCACCTTC. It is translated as CASSPGFTF.

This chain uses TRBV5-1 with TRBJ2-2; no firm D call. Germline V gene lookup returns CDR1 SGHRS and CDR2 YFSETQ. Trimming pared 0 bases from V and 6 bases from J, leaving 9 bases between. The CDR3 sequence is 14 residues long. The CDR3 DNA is TGCGCCAGCAGCTTGGAACCGACGGCCGGGGAGCTGTTTTTT. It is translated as CASSLEPTAGELFF.

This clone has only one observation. The CDR3 spells CASSEGGGEQFF. The CDR3 DNA sequence: TGTGCCAGCAGCGAGGGGGGTGGTGAGCAGTTCTTC. This chain uses TRBV9 with TRBJ2-1, with D tentatively TRBD1 or TRBD2 (6 bases each). The V and J ends lost 3 bases and 9 bases respectively, with 10 bases between them. Germline assignment: CDR1 SGDLS and CDR2 YYNGEE. The CDR3 extends over 12 amino acids.

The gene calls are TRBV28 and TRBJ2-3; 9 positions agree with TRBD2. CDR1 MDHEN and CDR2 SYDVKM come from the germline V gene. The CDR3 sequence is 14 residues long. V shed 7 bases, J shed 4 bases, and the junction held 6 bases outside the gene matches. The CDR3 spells CASTRSGSADTQYF. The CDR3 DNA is TGTGCCAGCACCCGTAGCGGGAGCGCAGATACGCAGTATTTT. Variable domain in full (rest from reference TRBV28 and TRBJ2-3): DVKVTQSSRYLVKRTGEKVFLECVQDMDHENMFWYRQDPGLGLRLIYFSYDVKMKEKGDIPEGYSVSREKKERFSLILESASTNQTSMYLCASTRSGSADTQYFGPGTRLTVL.

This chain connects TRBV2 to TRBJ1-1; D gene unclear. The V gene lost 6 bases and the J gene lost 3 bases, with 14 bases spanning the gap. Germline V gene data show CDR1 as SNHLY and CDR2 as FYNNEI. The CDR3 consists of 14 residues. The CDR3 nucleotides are TGTGCCAGCAGCACCGGGGAGGTTCACACTGAAGCTTTCTTT. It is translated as CASSTGEVHTEAFF.

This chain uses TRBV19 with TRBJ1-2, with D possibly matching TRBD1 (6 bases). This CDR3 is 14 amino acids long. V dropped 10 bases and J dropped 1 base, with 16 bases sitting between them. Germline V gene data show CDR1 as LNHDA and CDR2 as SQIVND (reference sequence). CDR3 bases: TGTGCCACTAGAGAACAGGGAGTTAACTATGGCTACACCTTC. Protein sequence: CATREQGVNYGYTF.

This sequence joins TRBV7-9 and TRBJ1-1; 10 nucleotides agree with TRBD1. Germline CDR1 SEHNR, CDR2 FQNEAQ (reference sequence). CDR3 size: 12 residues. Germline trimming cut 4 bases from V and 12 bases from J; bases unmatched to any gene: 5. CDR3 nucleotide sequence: TGTGCCAGCAGCTGGACAGGGGGGGAGACTTTCTTT. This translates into CASSWTGGETFF.

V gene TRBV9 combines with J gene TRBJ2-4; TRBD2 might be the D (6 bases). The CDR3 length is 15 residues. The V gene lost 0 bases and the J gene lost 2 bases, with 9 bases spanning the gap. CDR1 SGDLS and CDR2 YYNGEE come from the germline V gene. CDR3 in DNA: TGTGCCAGCAGCGTAGGTGGAGGGTCCAAAAACATTCAGTACTTC. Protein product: CASSVGGGSKNIQYF.

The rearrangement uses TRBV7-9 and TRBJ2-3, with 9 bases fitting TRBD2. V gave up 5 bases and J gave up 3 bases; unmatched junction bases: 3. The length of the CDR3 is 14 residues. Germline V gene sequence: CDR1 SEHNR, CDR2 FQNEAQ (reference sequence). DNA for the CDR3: TGTGCCAGCAGCCCGGGACTAGCAACAGATACGCAGTATTTT. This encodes CASSPGLATDTQYF.

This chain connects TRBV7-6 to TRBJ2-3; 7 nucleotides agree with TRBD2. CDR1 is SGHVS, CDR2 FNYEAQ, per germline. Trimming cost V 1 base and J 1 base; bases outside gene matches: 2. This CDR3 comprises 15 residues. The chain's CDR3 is CASSLVRGGTDTQYF. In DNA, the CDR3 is TGTGCCAGCAGCTTAGTACGGGGGGGCACAGATACGCAGTATTTT.

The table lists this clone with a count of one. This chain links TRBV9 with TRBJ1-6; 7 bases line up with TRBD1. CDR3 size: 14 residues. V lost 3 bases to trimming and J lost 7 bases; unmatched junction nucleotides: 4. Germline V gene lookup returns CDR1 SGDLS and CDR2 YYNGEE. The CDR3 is CASSETGNNSPLHF. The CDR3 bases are TGTGCCAGCAGCGAGACAGGGAACAATTCACCCCTCCACTTT.

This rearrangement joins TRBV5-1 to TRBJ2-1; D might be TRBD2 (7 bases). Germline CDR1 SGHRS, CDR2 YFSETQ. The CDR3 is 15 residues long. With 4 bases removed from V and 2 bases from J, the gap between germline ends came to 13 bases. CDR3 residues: CASSRGANAYNEQFF. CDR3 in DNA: TGCGCCAGCAGCCGGGGGGCGAACGCCTACAATGAGCAGTTCTTC.

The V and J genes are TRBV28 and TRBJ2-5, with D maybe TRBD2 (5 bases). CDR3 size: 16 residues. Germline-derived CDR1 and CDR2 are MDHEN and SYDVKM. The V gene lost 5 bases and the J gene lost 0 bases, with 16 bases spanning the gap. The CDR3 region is CASSGRGGSYQETQYF. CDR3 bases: TGTGCCAGCAGTGGGAGAGGCGGTTCGTACCAAGAGACCCAGTACTTC.